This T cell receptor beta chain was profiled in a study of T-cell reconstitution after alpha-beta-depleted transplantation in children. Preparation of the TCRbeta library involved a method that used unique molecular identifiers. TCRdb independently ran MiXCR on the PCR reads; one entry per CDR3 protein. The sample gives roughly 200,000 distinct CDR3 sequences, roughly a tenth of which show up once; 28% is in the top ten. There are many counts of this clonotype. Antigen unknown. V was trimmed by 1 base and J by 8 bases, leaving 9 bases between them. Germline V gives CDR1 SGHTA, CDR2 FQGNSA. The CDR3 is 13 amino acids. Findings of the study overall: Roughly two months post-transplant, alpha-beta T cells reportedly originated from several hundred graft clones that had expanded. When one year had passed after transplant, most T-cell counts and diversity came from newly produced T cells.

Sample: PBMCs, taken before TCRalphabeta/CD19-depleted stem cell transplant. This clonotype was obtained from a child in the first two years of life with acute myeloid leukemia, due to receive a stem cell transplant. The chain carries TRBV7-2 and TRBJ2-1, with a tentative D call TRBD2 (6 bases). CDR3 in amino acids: CASSLVGEDEQFF. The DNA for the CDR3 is TGTGCCAGCAGCTTAGTGGGGGAGGATGAGCAGTTCTTC.